Described below is a single T cell receptor (beta chain) sequence and its context. Its antigen is unknown. This entry belongs to a study of identical twins. The study, taken as a whole, reports: A lower insertion count was a feature of abundant cord blood beta clonotypes, with no such feature in memory repertoires.

Per germline, CDR1 SGHTA and CDR2 FQGNSA. Trimming cost V 5 bases and J 7 bases; bases outside gene matches: 8. The CDR3 has 14 residues. TCRdb itself ran the 5' RACE reads through MiXCR, one entry per CDR3 protein. The data contain 1,800,000 or so distinct CDR3 sequences, less than 35% of them seen just once; the ten biggest clones take up approximately 0.29%. This chain uses TRBV7-2 with TRBJ2-1, with 7 nucleotides matching TRBD1. This receptor was taken from a newborn girl in good health. Sequenced sample: cord blood. CDR3 loop: CASSPDRVGNEQFF. The CDR3 bases are TGTGCCAGCAGCCCCGACAGGGTGGGGAATGAGCAGTTCTTC.